Shown below are 17 T cell receptor beta chains from a single sample sequenced in a study of shared clonotypes between healthy human individuals. CD45RO-negative, CCR7-selected cells formed the naive CD8 fraction, which excluded terminally differentiated effector memory CD45RA+ cells. Here immunoSEQ multiplex PCR was the method, and the copy in TCRdb shows in-frame clones only, minus some. The data hold approximately 2,200,000 clones, with about 93% observed a single time. The sample taken for sequencing was naive CD8+ T cells from PBMCs. All receptors come from a man between 18 and 35 years old in good health. Some clones in this sample may be carry-over from other donors' samples.

This clone has just one count. The chain links TRBV5-6 to TRBJ2-2; D not certain. This CDR3 region has 15 residues. Germline assignment: CDR1 SGHDT and CDR2 YYEEEE. The V gene lost 0 bases and the J gene lost 4 bases, with 10 bases spanning the gap. CDR3 amino acids: CASSLGARLTGELFF. CDR3 sequence (DNA): TGTGCCAGCAGCTTGGGGGCCCGGCTCACCGGGGAGCTGTTTTTT.

On this clone itself: In the same sample, other DNA sequences code for this CDR3. This chain uses TRBV6-5 with TRBJ2-7; D assignment may be TRBD1 or TRBD2 (5 bases each). V lost 0 bases and J 5 bases, leaving 11 bases between the germline ends. Germline V lookup: CDR1 MNHEY, CDR2 SVGAGI. This CDR3 spans 14 amino acids. The CDR3 DNA reads TGTGCCAGCAGTTACTCGAGAGTGGGGGACGAGCAGTACTTC. Its translation is CASSYSRVGDEQYF.

The genes are TRBV6-1 and TRBJ2-1, with D uncertain. The CDR3 is made up of 10 amino acids. Germline loops: CDR1 MNHNS, CDR2 SASEGT. Deletions cut 6 bases from V and 10 bases from J, with 7 bases between. Here the CDR3 DNA reads TGTGCCAGCAGCGGGTTAGAGCAGTTCTTC. Its protein product is CASSGLEQFF.

The rearrangement joins TRBV27 to TRBJ2-7; D not certain. The length of the CDR3 is 15 residues. V was cut by 3 bases and J by 2 bases, with 14 bases left in between. Per the germline V gene, CDR1 is MNHEY and CDR2 is SMNVEV (reference sequence). CDR3 protein: CASSLGLSETYEQYF. The CDR3 region has the DNA TGTGCCAGCAGTTTGGGGTTGTCGGAGACCTACGAGCAGTACTTC.

The rearrangement links TRBV6-6 to TRBJ1-1; tentatively, D is TRBD1 (5 bases). Trimming removed 6 bases from V and 3 bases from J, with 14 bases in between. Germline loops: CDR1 MNHNY, CDR2 SVGAGI (reference sequence). The CDR3 loop spans 14 amino acids. The CDR3 nucleotides are TGTGCCAGCAGCAGGGATTTGGTCGACACTGAAGCTTTCTTT. As protein: CASSRDLVDTEAFF.

This sequence joins TRBV9 and TRBJ2-1; the D gene is possibly TRBD1 (5 bases). CDR1 SGDLS and CDR2 YYNGEE come from the germline V gene. Trimming cost V 0 bases and J 4 bases, with 11 bases left between them. The CDR3 runs to 15 residues. The CDR3: CASSVGGYLYNEQFF. The DNA of the CDR3 is TGTGCCAGCAGCGTAGGGGGCTACTTGTACAATGAGCAGTTCTTC.

The chain uses TRBV5-4 and TRBJ2-7; no clear D gene. The V gene lost 0 bases and the J gene lost 6 bases, with 7 bases spanning the gap. Germline values: CDR1 SGHNT, CDR2 YYREEE (reference sequence). The CDR3 extends over 12 amino acids. The CDR3 DNA reads as TGTGCCAGCAGCTTGGCAGGCCTCGAGCAGTACTTC. It yields the protein CASSLAGLEQYF.

The chain employs TRBV6-5 and TRBJ2-7; the match to TRBD1 covers 8 bases. Germline assignment: CDR1 MNHEY and CDR2 SVGAGI. The CDR3 is 14 amino acids. J lost 3 bases, V lost 6 bases, and 7 bases had no gene match. The CDR3 loop is CASRIRQGRYEQYF. The DNA of the CDR3 is TGTGCCAGCAGGATTCGACAGGGGCGCTACGAGCAGTACTTC.

The V call is TRBV5-8, the J call TRBJ1-1; D remains ambiguous. Germline V gene lookup returns CDR1 SGHTS and CDR2 YDEGEE. There are 15 residues in the CDR3. V dropped 2 bases and J dropped 3 bases, with 14 bases sitting between them. CDR3 amino acids: CASSFRVRSDTEAFF. The CDR3 nucleotides are TGTGCCAGCAGCTTTCGGGTCAGGTCGGACACTGAAGCTTTCTTT.

V and J are TRBV19 and TRBJ2-1; 7 bases are shared with TRBD2. This CDR3 contains 14 residues. Per germline, CDR1 LNHDA and CDR2 SQIVND (reference sequence). J gave up 7 bases and V 3 bases, and 6 bases lay outside the gene matches. As DNA, the CDR3 is TGTGCCAGTAGTATGCCAGCCGGGGGGAATGAGCAGTTCTTC. Translated, it gives CASSMPAGGNEQFF.

This chain connects TRBV29-1 to TRBJ1-2; no reliable D call. The CDR3 has 12 residues. The germline V and J ends were trimmed by 5 bases and 6 bases, with 13 bases remaining between them. The germline gives CDR1 SQVTM, CDR2 ANQGSEA. The CDR3 loop is CSVRTGEDGYTF. CDR3 coding DNA: TGCAGCGTTCGGACGGGAGAGGATGGCTACACCTTC.

The chain uses TRBV4-1 and TRBJ2-1, with D perhaps matching TRBD2 (6 bases). The germline gives CDR1 MGHRA, CDR2 YSYEKL. The CDR3 is made up of 21 amino acids. V shed 1 base and J shed 0 bases, with 25 bases lying between them. As DNA, the CDR3 is TGCGCCAGCAGCCAAGCTGGAGGGAGAAGCGGGTTTTTGAGCTCCTACAATGAGCAGTTCTTC. Protein product: CASSQAGGRSGFLSSYNEQFF.

CDR3 protein: CASSQEDNYNEQFF. In nucleotides, the CDR3 is TGTGCCAGCAGCCAAGAAGACAACTACAATGAGCAGTTCTTC. This chain joins TRBV4-2 and TRBJ2-1; D is undetermined. The CDR3 sequence is 14 residues long. Per the germline V gene, CDR1 is LGHNA and CDR2 is YNFKEQ. Deletions cut 0 bases from V and 3 bases from J, with 6 bases between.

This chain links TRBV27 with TRBJ2-1; TRBD2 is a possible D gene (6 bases). The V gene lost 4 bases and the J gene lost 5 bases, with 12 bases spanning the gap. There are 14 residues in the CDR3. Germline assignment: CDR1 MNHEY and CDR2 SMNVEV (reference sequence). The CDR3: CASSSLGLDNEQFF. CDR3 in DNA: TGTGCCAGCAGTTCGCTGGGACTCGACAATGAGCAGTTCTTC.

In the case of this clone: Other DNA sequences in this sample translate to the same CDR3. The chain couples TRBV7-9 to TRBJ1-1; 9 bases align to TRBD1. The germline V gene has CDR1 SEHNR and CDR2 FQNEAQ (reference sequence). This CDR3 contains 15 residues. V dropped 4 bases and J dropped 5; count of bases not matched to a gene: 8. The CDR3, as DNA: TGTGCCAGCAGCTCACCCGACAGGGGGGGAACTGAAGCTTTCTTT. Amino acid sequence: CASSSPDRGGTEAFF. Variable domain in full (rest from reference TRBV7-9 and TRBJ1-1): DTGVSQNPRHKITKRGQNVTFRCDPISEHNRLYWYRQTLGQGPEFLTYFQNEAQLEKSRLLSDRFSAERPKGSFSTLEIQRTEQGDSAMYLCASSSPDRGGTEAFFGQGTRLTVV.

The chain joins TRBV7-2 to TRBJ2-1; 12 nucleotides line up with TRBD2. CDR1 and CDR2 from the germline V gene are SGHTA and FQGNSA. This CDR3 has 16 amino acids. V shed 3 bases and J 9 bases; nucleotides not matched to a gene: 9. CDR3 DNA sequence: TGTGCCAGCAGCTTCCCCCTAGCGGGAGGGCCGGGTGAGCAGTTCTTC. Protein: CASSFPLAGGPGEQFF.

Regarding this clone: The same CDR3 can be traced to other DNA sequences in this sample. The genes are TRBV11-2 and TRBJ2-5, with a possible D match to TRBD2 (5 bases). This CDR3 has 13 amino acids. V was clipped by 3 bases and J by 5 bases, with 10 bases between them. The germline gives CDR1 SGHAT, CDR2 FQNNGV. CDR3 amino acids: CASSLRARETQYF. The CDR3 region has the DNA TGTGCCAGCAGCTTGAGGGCGCGGGAGACCCAGTACTTC.